This entry concerns a single TCR beta chain. The data belong to a study of blood T cell repertoires in COVID-19. Looking at the study overall: COVID-19 samples from acute and convalescent phases originated in the United States, Italy and Spain. Sources were T cells, B-cell-depleted T cells, or PBMCs; the material itself was cDNA or gDNA.

V lost 5 bases to trimming and J lost 2 bases; unmatched junction nucleotides: 7. The CDR3 covers 15 residues. Germline V gives CDR1 SGHTA, CDR2 FQGNSA. Per the study methods: Using reference gene primer amplification, nucleated cell counts were estimated. Generated by immunoSEQ multiplex PCR, the TCRdb table keeps only in-frame clones and is missing some. The V and J calls and the clone size are those of that table, but D and trimming were determined from the DNA. Among approximately 150,000 clones listed, roughly 87% were seen once. This rearrangement joins TRBV7-2 to TRBJ2-7, with TRBD1 matching 9 bases. This sequence was found in an older woman with active or convalescent COVID-19. What was sequenced was peripheral blood. The CDR3 region has the DNA TGTGCCAGCAGCACTCCGGGACAGGGTGCCTACGAGCAGTACTTC. This translates into CASSTPGQGAYEQYF.